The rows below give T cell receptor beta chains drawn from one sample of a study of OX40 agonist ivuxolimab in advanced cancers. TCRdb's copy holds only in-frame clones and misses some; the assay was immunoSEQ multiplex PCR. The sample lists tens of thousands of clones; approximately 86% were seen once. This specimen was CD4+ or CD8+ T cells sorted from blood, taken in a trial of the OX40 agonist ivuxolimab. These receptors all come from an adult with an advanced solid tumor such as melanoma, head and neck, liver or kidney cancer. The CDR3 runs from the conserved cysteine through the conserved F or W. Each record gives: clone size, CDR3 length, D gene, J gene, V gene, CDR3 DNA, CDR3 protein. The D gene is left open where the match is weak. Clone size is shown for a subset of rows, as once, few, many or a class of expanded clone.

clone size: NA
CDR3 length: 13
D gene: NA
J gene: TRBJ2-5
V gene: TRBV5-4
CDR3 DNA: TGTGCCAGCAGCTCGCGGACGGGCGAGACCCAGTACTTC
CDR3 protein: CASSSRTGETQYF

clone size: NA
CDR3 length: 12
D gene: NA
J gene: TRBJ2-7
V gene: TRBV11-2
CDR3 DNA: TGTGCCAGCAGCACATCTGTCTACGAGCAGTACTTC
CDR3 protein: CASSTSVYEQYF

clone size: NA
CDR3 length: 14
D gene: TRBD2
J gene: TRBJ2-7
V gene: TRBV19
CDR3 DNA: TGTGCCAGTAGCACCGGACTAGCGGGGGGCGAGCAGTACTTC
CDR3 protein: CASSTGLAGGEQYF

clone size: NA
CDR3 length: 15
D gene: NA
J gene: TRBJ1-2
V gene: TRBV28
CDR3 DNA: TGTGCCAGCAGTTTACCGGCACCTCAGGGGAGAAAGGACACCTTC
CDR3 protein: CASSLPAPQGRKDTF

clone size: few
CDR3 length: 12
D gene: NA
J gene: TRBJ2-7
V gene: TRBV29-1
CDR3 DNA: TGCAGCGTTGGGAGACAAGACTACGAGCAGTACTTC
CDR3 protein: CSVGRQDYEQYF

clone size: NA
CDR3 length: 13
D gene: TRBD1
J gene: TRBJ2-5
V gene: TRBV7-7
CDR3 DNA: TGTGCCAGCAGCCCAGGGGGCTTGAAGACCCAGTACTTC
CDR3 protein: CASSPGGLKTQYF

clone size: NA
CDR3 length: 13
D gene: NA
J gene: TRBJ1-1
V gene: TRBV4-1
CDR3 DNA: TGCGCCAGCAGCCAAGGGCCCGGGGCTGAAGCTTTCTTT
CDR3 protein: CASSQGPGAEAFF

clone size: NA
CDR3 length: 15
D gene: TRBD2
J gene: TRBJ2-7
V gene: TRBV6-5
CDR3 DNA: TGTGCCAGCAGCTTGGGACTAGTGGCAACTTACGAGCAGTACTTC
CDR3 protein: CASSLGLVATYEQYF

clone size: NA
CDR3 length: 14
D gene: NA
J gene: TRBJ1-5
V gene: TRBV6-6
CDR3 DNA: TGTGCCAGCAGTCCCCGGGACTCCAATCAGCCCCAGCATTTT
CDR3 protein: CASSPRDSNQPQHF

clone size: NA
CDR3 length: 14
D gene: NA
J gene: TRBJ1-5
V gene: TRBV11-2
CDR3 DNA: TGTGCCAGCAGCTTTCCAGGGGAATATCAGCCCCAGCATTTT
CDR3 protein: CASSFPGEYQPQHF

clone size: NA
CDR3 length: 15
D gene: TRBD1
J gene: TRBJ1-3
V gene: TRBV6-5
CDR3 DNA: TGTGCCAGCAGCCCTGGACAGGGGAGTAGAAACACCATATATTTT
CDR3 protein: CASSPGQGSRNTIYF

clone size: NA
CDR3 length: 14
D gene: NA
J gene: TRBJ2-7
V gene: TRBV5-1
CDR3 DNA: TGCGCCAGCAGCGTAACCGGGACAACCTACGAGCAGTACTTC
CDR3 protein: CASSVTGTTYEQYF

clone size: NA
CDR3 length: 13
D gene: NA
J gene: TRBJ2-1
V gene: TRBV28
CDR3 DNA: TGTGCCAGCAGTGGGACAAAAAACAATGAGCAGTTCTTC
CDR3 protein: CASSGTKNNEQFF

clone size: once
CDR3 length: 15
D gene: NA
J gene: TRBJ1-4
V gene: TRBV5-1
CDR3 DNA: TGCGCCAGCAGCTTGGGATCGGGAATTAATGAAAAACTGTTTTTT
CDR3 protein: CASSLGSGINEKLFF

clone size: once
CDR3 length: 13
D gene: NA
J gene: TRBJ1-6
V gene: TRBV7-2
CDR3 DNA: TGTGCCAGCAGCGTCAACCATAATTCACCCCTCCACTTT
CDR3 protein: CASSVNHNSPLHF

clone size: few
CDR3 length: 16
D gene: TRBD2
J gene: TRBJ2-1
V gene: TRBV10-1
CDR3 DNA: TGCGCCAGCAGTCCGGCTAGCGGGGGGGCGCCCCATGAGCAGTTCTTC
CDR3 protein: CASSPASGGAPHEQFF

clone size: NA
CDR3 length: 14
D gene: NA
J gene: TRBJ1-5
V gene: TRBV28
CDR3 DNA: TGTGCCAGCAGGTCGGGAGGGAGCAATCAGCCCCAGCATTTT
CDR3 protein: CASRSGGSNQPQHF

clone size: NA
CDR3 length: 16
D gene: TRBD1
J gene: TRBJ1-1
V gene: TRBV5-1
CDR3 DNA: TGCGCCAGCAGCCGAGAAACCGACAGGGTGAACACTGAAGCTTTCTTT
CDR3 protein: CASSRETDRVNTEAFF

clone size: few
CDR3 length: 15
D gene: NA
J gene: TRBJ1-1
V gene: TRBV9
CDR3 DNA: TGTGCCAGCAGCGTAGACGTGGGTACGGACACTGAAGCTTTCTTT
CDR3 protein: CASSVDVGTDTEAFF

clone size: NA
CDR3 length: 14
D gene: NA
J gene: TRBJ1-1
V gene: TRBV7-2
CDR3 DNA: TGTGCCAGCGGACCCGCGGGGGGTGGCACTGAAGCTTTCTTT
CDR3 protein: CASGPAGGGTEAFF

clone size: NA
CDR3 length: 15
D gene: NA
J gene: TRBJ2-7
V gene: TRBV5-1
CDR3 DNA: TGCGCCAGCAGCTTGGCCTTTCTAGGGGACTACGAGCAGTACTTC
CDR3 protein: CASSLAFLGDYEQYF

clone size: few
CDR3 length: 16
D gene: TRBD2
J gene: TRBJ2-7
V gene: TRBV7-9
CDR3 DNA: TGTGCCAGCAGCTATTTCTCGGGGGGGTCTGGTTACGAGCAGTACTTC
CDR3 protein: CASSYFSGGSGYEQYF

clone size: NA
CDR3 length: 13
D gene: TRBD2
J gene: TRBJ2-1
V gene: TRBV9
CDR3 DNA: TGTGCCAGCAGCGCCGGACTAGTGAATGAGCAGTTCTTC
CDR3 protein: CASSAGLVNEQFF

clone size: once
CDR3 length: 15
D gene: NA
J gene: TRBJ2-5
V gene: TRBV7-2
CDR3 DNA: TGTGCCAGCACCACTTATGGCCTTGTCCAAGAGACCCAGTACTTC
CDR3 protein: CASTTYGLVQETQYF

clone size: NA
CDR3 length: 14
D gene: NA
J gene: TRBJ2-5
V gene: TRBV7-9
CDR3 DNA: TGTGCCAGCAGCTTAGGTTCTCTCGGGGAGACCCAGTACTTC
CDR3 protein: CASSLGSLGETQYF

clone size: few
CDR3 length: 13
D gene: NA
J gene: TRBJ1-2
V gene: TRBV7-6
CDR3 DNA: TGTGCCAGCAGCCCGCTCCCCAACTATGGCTACACCTTC
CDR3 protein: CASSPLPNYGYTF

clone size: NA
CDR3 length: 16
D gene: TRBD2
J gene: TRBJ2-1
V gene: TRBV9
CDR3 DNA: TGTGCCAGCAGCGCCGGGACTAGCGGAAAGTATAAAGAGCAGTTCTTC
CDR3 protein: CASSAGTSGKYKEQFF

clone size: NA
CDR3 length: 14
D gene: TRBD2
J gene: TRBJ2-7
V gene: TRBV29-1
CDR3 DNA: TGCAGCGGGGGGCCGGGGGGGAGCTCCTACGAGCAGTACTTC
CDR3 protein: CSGGPGGSSYEQYF

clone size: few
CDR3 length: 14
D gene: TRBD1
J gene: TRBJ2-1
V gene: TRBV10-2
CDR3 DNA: TGCGCCACCACGGGACAGGGGGCCTACAATGAGCAGTTCTTC
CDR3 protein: CATTGQGAYNEQFF

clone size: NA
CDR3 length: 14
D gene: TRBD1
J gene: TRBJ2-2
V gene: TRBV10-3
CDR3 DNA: TGTGCCATCAGTCGGACAGGGGACACCGGGGAGCTGTTTTTT
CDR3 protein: CAISRTGDTGELFF

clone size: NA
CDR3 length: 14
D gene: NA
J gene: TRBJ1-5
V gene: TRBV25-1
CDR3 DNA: TGTGCCAGCAGTGCTGTAGATCAGGCTCAGCCCCAGCATTTT
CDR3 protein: CASSAVDQAQPQHF

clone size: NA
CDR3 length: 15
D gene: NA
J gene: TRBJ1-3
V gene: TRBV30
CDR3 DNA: TGTGCCTGGAGGGACCGCACAGTCTCTGGAAACACCATATATTTT
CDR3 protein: CAWRDRTVSGNTIYF

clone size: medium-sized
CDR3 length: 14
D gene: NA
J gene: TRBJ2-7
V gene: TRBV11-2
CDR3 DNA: TGTGCCAGCAGCTCCCGGGACGCCGGCTACGAGCAGTACTTC
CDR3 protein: CASSSRDAGYEQYF

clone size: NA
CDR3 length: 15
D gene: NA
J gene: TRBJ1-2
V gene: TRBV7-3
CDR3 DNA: TGTGCCAGCAGCTTATCCGGGACGGCTAACTATGGCTACACCTTC
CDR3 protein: CASSLSGTANYGYTF

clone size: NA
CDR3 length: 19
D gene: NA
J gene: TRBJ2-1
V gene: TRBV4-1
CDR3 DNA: TGCGCCAGCAGCCAAGATACGGGGAGAGGGGCCAGCTCCTACAATGAGCAGTTCTTC
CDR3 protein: CASSQDTGRGASSYNEQFF

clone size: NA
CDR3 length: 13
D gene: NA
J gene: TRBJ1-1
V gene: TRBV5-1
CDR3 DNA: TGCGCCAGCGCAAACCCGGGGGGCACTGAAGCTTTCTTT
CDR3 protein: CASANPGGTEAFF

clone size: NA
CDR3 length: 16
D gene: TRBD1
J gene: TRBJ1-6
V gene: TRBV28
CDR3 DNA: TGTGCCAGCAGTCCGAGGGGACAGGGTCGGCATTCACCCCTCCACTTT
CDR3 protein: CASSPRGQGRHSPLHF

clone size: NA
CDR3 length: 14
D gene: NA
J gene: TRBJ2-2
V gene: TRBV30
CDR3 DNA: TGTGCCTGGAGTGTTTTCGGGAACACCGGGGAGCTGTTTTTT
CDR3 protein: CAWSVFGNTGELFF

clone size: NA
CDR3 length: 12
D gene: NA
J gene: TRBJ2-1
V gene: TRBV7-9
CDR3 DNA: TGTGCCAGCAGCTTTATGGGTAATGAGCAGTTCTTC
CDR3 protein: CASSFMGNEQFF

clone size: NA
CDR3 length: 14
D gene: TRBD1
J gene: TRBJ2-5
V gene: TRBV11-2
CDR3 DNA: TGTGCCAGCAGCAGACAGGGGAGTAGAGAGACCCAGTACTTC
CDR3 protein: CASSRQGSRETQYF

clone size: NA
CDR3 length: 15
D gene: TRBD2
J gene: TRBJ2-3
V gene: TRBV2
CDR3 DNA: TGTGCCAGCAAATCACTAGCGGGGGACACAGATACGCAGTATTTT
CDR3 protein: CASKSLAGDTDTQYF

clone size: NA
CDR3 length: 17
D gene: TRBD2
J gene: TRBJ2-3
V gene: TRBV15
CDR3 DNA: TGTGCCACCAGCCTAGGACTAGCGGGGGCCGAGGGAGATACGCAGTATTTT
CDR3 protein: CATSLGLAGAEGDTQYF

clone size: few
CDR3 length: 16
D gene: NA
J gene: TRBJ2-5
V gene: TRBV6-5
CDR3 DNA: TGTGCCAGCAGTTACCCCGGAGGGGGTACCATAGGGACCCAGTACTTC
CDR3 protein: CASSYPGGGTIGTQYF

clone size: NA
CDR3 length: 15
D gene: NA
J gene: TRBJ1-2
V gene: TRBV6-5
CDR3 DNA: TGTGCCAGCAGTCCGGCCCGAGGGAGGACCTATGGCTACACCTTC
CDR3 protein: CASSPARGRTYGYTF

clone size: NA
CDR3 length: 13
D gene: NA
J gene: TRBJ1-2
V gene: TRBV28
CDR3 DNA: TGTGCCAGCCGGACCCGACAGCTTTATGGCTACACCTTC
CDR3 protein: CASRTRQLYGYTF

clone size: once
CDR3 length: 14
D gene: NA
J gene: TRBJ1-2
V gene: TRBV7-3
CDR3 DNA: TGTGCCAGCAGTCAGGACCCCGGAAACTATGGCTACACCTTC
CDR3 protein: CASSQDPGNYGYTF

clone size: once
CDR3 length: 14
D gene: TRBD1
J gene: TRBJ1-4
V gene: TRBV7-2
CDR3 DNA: TGTGCCAGCAGCTTAAGGGGACAGATTGAAAAACTGTTTTTT
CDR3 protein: CASSLRGQIEKLFF

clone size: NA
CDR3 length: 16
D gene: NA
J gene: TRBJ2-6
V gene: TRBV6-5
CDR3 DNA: TGTGCCAGCAGTTACAACCCCACAGCTGGGGCCAACGTCCTGACTTTC
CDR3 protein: CASSYNPTAGANVLTF

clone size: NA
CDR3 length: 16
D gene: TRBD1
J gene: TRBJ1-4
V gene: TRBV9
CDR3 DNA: TGTGCCAGCAGCGTAGGTCAGGGGGCAACTAATGAAAAACTGTTTTTT
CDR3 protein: CASSVGQGATNEKLFF

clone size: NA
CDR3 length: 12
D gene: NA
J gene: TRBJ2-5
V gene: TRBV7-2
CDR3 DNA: TGTGCCAGCGGAATACGGACGGGAGACCAGTACTTC
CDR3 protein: CASGIRTGDQYF

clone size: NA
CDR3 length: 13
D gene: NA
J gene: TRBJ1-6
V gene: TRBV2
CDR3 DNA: TGTGCCAGCAGTGAGATATCCAATTCACCCCTCCACTTT
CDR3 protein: CASSEISNSPLHF

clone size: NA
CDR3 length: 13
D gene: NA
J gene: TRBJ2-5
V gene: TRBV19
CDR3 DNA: TGTGCCAGTAGTATAGGGGTTAAAGAGACCCAGTACTTC
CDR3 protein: CASSIGVKETQYF

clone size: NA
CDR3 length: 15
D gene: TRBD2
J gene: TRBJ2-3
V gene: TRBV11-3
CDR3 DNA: TGTGCCAGCAGCTTTGCGGGAGGTCTGCCAGATACGCAGTATTTT
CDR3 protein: CASSFAGGLPDTQYF